Below, 24 T cell receptor beta chains from the same sample are listed, as sequenced in a study of blood T cell repertoires in COVID-19. TCRdb keeps only in-frame clones here, not all; method: immunoSEQ multiplex PCR. Of about 82,000 clones listed, around 80% are singletons. Sequenced: peripheral blood. The receptors were sampled from a woman aged 60-75 years with acute or convalescent COVID-19.

The J gene is TRBJ2-3, the V gene TRBV5-4; D is perhaps TRBD2 (6 bases). The CDR3 extends over 18 amino acids. Per germline, CDR1 SGHNT and CDR2 YYREEE (reference sequence). V lost 3 bases and J lost 1, with 21 bases in between. This CDR3 reads CASSSWGSGGAGTDTQYF. The CDR3 DNA is TGTGCCAGCAGCTCCTGGGGTAGCGGAGGTGCGGGCACAGATACGCAGTATTTT.

This sequence joins TRBV9 and TRBJ2-2; tentatively, D is TRBD1 (6 bases). CDR3 length: 15 residues. Trimming cost V 6 bases and J 5 bases, with 17 bases left between them. Germline CDR1 is SGDLS and CDR2 is YYNGEE. The CDR3 bases are TGTGCCAGCACCCGAACAGGGACGGGGACCGGGGAGCTGTTTTTT. Translated: CASTRTGTGTGELFF.

This clone was seen a handful of times. The chain recombines TRBV11-1 with TRBJ2-2; TRBD1 agrees at 9 bases. J lost 3 bases, V lost 1 base, and 0 bases had no gene match. In germline, CDR1 is SGHAT, CDR2 FQDESV (reference sequence). CDR3 length equals 15 residues. CDR3 in DNA: TGTGCCAGCAGCTTAGGACAGGGGGACACCGGGGAGCTGTTTTTT. It specifies CASSLGQGDTGELFF.

The chain links TRBV5-1 to TRBJ2-7; D is possibly TRBD2 (5 bases). V was trimmed by 3 bases and J by 5 bases, leaving 15 bases between them. Germline-derived CDR1 and CDR2 are SGHRS and YFSETQ. The CDR3 runs to 14 residues. Here the CDR3 reads CASSSSEGGDEQYF. The CDR3 nucleotides read TGCGCCAGCAGCTCCTCCGAGGGTGGCGACGAGCAGTACTTC.

This clone turned up a few times. The gene calls are TRBV5-6 and TRBJ2-2; weak D call: TRBD1 (6 bases). The germline gives CDR1 SGHDT, CDR2 YYEEEE. The CDR3 runs 15 residues. Trimming pared 3 bases from V and 4 bases from J, leaving 13 bases between. CDR3 in amino acids: CASSSFTGRTGELFF. As DNA, the CDR3 is TGTGCCAGCAGCTCGTTTACAGGGCGCACCGGGGAGCTGTTTTTT.

V gene TRBV3-1 (or the pseudogene TRBV3-2) combines with J gene TRBJ2-1, with TRBD2 matching 10 bases. Germline CDR1 reads LGHDT; CDR2 reads YNNKEL (reference sequence). V was clipped by 3 bases and J by 7 bases; unmatched bases: 12. This CDR3 region has 17 residues. As DNA, the CDR3 is TGTGCCAGCAGCCATGTCCCGGGACTAGCGTGGGGGAATGAGCAGTTCTTC. This codes for CASSHVPGLAWGNEQFF.

The chain recombines TRBV7-8 with TRBJ2-1; D is possibly TRBD2 (6 bases). V was pared by 1 base and J by 0 bases, with 10 bases between. Germline lookup yields CDR1 SGHVS and CDR2 FQNEAQ. The CDR3 has 16 amino acids. This CDR3 is CASSLVRAGSYNEQFF. As DNA, the CDR3 is TGTGCCAGCAGCTTAGTACGAGCGGGCTCCTACAATGAGCAGTTCTTC.

Here the CDR3 reads CASSPYPGQFF. The CDR3 DNA is TGTGCCAGCAGCCCCTACCCGGGACAGTTCTTC. The chain uses TRBV7-2 and TRBJ2-1, with D possibly being TRBD2 (5 bases). CDR3 length: 11 amino acids. Germline CDR1 and CDR2: SGHTA and FQGNSA. V was cut by 5 bases and J by 13 bases, with 12 bases left in between.

The V call is TRBV5-1, the J call TRBJ1-2; no reliable D call. The germline CDR1 and CDR2 sequences are SGHRS and YFSETQ. Trimming took off 2 bases at V and 8 bases at J, with 10 bases between the two ends. The CDR3 runs to 12 residues. DNA for the CDR3: TGCGCCAGCAGCTTAGAGTTCGTCGGCTACACCTTC. It encodes CASSLEFVGYTF. The whole variable domain, remainder taken from reference TRBV5-1 and TRBJ1-2, is KAGVTQTPRYLIKTRGQQVTLSCSPISGHRSVSWYQQTPGQGLQFLFEYFSETQRNKGNFPGRFSGRQFSNSRSEMNVSTLELGDSALYLCASSLEFVGYTFGSGTRLTVV.

The chain links TRBV9 to TRBJ2-7, with 7 bases matching TRBD1. The V segment lost 8 bases and the J segment 1 base; nucleotides outside the gene matches: 12. Germline V lookup: CDR1 SGDLS, CDR2 YYNGEE. The CDR3 runs to 15 residues. The CDR3 DNA sequence: TGTGCCAGTACCAGGGGGACCCAACCTTCCTACGAGCAGTACTTC. Protein sequence: CASTRGTQPSYEQYF.

The chain is built from TRBV28 and TRBJ1-2; no clear D. The CDR3 has 13 amino acids. V was trimmed by 5 bases and J by 6 bases, leaving 13 bases between them. Germline V gives CDR1 MDHEN, CDR2 SYDVKM. Here the CDR3 reads CASSPTFGHGYTF. In DNA, the CDR3 is TGTGCCAGCAGTCCGACCTTTGGGCATGGCTACACCTTC.

The genes are TRBV30 and TRBJ2-7, with TRBD2 matching 7 bases. Losses at the gene ends were 2 bases for V and 2 bases for J; bases not matched to a gene: 6. Germline V gene sequence: CDR1 GTSNPN, CDR2 SVGIG (reference sequence). CDR3 length: 14 amino acids. The CDR3 spells CAWSRGGDAYEQYF. CDR3 DNA sequence: TGTGCCTGGAGTCGGGGAGGGGATGCCTACGAGCAGTACTTC.

Only a few counts were recorded for this clone. The chain combines TRBV19 with TRBJ1-1; TRBD1 agrees at 9 bases. Germline CDR1 and CDR2: LNHDA and SQIVND (reference sequence). Unmatched junction bases numbered 24, after V lost 10 bases and J lost 3 bases. The CDR3 is made up of 19 amino acids. CDR3 residues: CANLGSKLTGGTDDTEAFF. CDR3 nucleotide sequence: TGTGCCAACCTTGGGTCCAAACTCACAGGGGGCACGGATGACACTGAAGCTTTCTTT.

The chain has TRBV7-9 and TRBJ1-1; TRBD1 matches at 8 bases. This CDR3 region has 13 residues. Germline CDR1 reads SEHNR; CDR2 reads FQNEAQ (reference sequence). The ends lost 1 base at V and 7 bases at J; junction bases unmatched: 2. CDR3 DNA: TGTGCCAGCAGCTTAGAAGGGACAGGTGAAGCTTTCTTT. It translates to CASSLEGTGEAFF.

The chain uses TRBV7-9 and TRBJ1-3; D is unresolved. Germline V gene lookup returns CDR1 SEHNR and CDR2 FQNEAQ (reference sequence). This CDR3 comprises 14 residues. Trimming removed 2 bases at V and 2 bases at J, with 7 bases between. The CDR3 nucleotides read TGTGCCAGCAGCTTATTTCAGGCTGGAAACACCATATATTTT. Its protein product is CASSLFQAGNTIYF.

V is TRBV27 and J is TRBJ1-6; unclear D gene. Germline V gives CDR1 MNHEY, CDR2 SMNVEV (reference sequence). V gave up 2 bases and J gave up 8 bases, with 10 bases separating them. CDR3 length: 14 amino acids. CDR3: CASSLEGSYSPLHF. The DNA for the CDR3 is TGTGCCAGCAGTTTAGAGGGAAGTTATTCACCCCTCCACTTT.

The V and J genes are TRBV28 and TRBJ2-7; tentatively, D is TRBD1 (6 bases). The germline V and J ends were trimmed by 4 bases and 6 bases, with 13 bases remaining between them. Germline V gene data show CDR1 as MDHEN and CDR2 as SYDVKM. The length of the CDR3 is 13 residues. The CDR3 loop reads CASSSGQSPEQYF. CDR3 in DNA: TGTGCCAGCAGTTCGGGACAAAGCCCCGAGCAGTACTTC.

The chain recombines TRBV3-1 (or the pseudogene TRBV3-2) with TRBJ2-1, with D perhaps TRBD1 (8 bases). Trimming removed 5 bases from V and 3 bases from J, with 11 bases in between. Germline CDR1 reads LGHDT; CDR2 reads YNNKEL (reference sequence). CDR3 length equals 14 residues. DNA for the CDR3: TGTGCCAGCAGCACAGGGGGGGGCTACAATGAGCAGTTCTTC. Translated, it gives CASSTGGGYNEQFF.

The chain combines TRBV12-3 or TRBV12-4 with TRBJ2-1; D possibly corresponds to TRBD1 (7 bases). The ends were cut back, 6 bases at V and 15 bases at J, with 12 bases in the middle. The CDR3 extends over 10 amino acids. This chain's CDR3 is CASSDREVFF. The CDR3 nucleotides read TGTGCCAGCAGCGACAGGGAGGTGTTCTTC.

The rearrangement joins TRBV5-1 to TRBJ1-5; 10 bases are shared with TRBD1. J gave up 3 bases and V 4 bases, and 4 bases lay outside the gene matches. Per germline, CDR1 SGHRS and CDR2 YFSETQ. This CDR3 comprises 15 residues. The DNA for the CDR3 is TGCGCCAGCAGCCCTGGGACAGGGGCCAATCAGCCCCAGCATTTT. This gives the protein CASSPGTGANQPQHF.

The V gene is TRBV7-8, the J gene TRBJ1-4, with D tentatively TRBD1 (6 bases). Trimming left V 6 bases short and J 8 bases short, with 19 bases between. The CDR3 totals 15 residues. Germline-derived CDR1 and CDR2 are SGHVS and FQNEAQ. In nucleotides, the CDR3 is TGTGCCAGCAGTATTAACAGGGCTTCTGGAGAAAAACTGTTTTTT. Its translation: CASSINRASGEKLFF.

The chain is built from TRBV5-1 and TRBJ2-6; TRBD2 might be the D (7 bases). Germline loops: CDR1 SGHRS, CDR2 YFSETQ. The V end lost 5 bases, the J end lost 4 bases, and 10 bases lay between the germline ends. The CDR3 totals 14 residues. CDR3 protein: CASSGGAGANVLTF. DNA for the CDR3: TGCGCCAGCAGTGGGGGGGCAGGGGCCAACGTCCTGACTTTC.

The CDR3 DNA sequence: TGTGCCTGGAATCGACGGAGTGAAGCTTTCTTT. It specifies CAWNRRSEAFF. The chain carries TRBV30 and TRBJ1-1; D call uncertain. V lost 4 bases to trimming and J lost 7 bases, with 10 bases between them. Germline V gives CDR1 GTSNPN, CDR2 SVGIG (reference sequence). This CDR3 region has 11 residues.

V gene TRBV21-1 combines with J gene TRBJ1-5; the table's D call of TRBD1 was not tested on the DNA. TRBV21-1 is noted as a pseudogene. The CDR3 sequence is 17 residues long. CDR3 DNA: TGTGCCAGCAGCCCTAGACAGGGAGGTTATAGCAATCAGCCCCAGCATTTT. Protein: CASSPRQGGYSNQPQHF.